The clone carrying this T cell receptor beta chain was seen a few times. The data are from a study of T-cell reconstitution after alpha-beta-depleted transplantation in children. Molecular barcoding with unique molecular identifiers was used for the TCRbeta library. TCRdb re-derived calls from the PCR reads in MiXCR, one entry per CDR3 protein. Among around 71,000 distinct CDR3 sequences, just under 7.5% were seen once, and the ten largest hold approximately 2.3%. Germline V lookup: CDR1 MNHEY, CDR2 SVGAGI. V lost 0 bases to trimming and J lost 1 base, with 12 bases between them. This CDR3 spans 17 amino acids.

The gene calls are TRBV6-5 and TRBJ2-2; TRBD1 might be the D (5 bases). This sample comprised PBMCs from the stem cell graft donor, obtained from the stem cell graft. The clonotype originates from a human donor who donated a stem cell graft to a child with acute lymphoblastic leukemia. CDR3 bases: TGTGCCAGCAGTTACTCGAGAGCAGGGCGGAACACCGGGGAGCTGTTTTTT. Amino acids: CASSYSRAGRNTGELFF.